This passage covers 16 T cell receptor beta chains from one sample sequenced in a study of PD-1 blockade in classical Hodgkin lymphoma (dated by TCRdb to 2020 to 2022). Receptors were amplified or captured by the immunoSEQ multiplex PCR assay. This is the immuneACCESS table as TCRdb keeps it, with only in-frame sequences that have V and J called. A part of the clones is gone; compared with another copy, unresolved V genes explain less than half, and the rest is unexplained. The sample table lists approximately 21,000 clones, approximately 69% of them with a count of one. The ten largest clones capture around a fifth of the sample. This specimen's time point label, per the study, means: cycle 1 day 1 (C1D1), immediately before nivolumab initiation. All trial patients had relapsed after autologous stem cell transplantation, with cohorts A, B and C differing in prior brentuximab vedotin exposure. This material consisted of peripheral blood mononuclear cells (PBMCs), taken at baseline. The receptor source for this set is a human donor with classical Hodgkin lymphoma.

J is TRBJ2-1 and V is TRBV10-3; D remains ambiguous. The CDR3 consists of 15 residues. CDR1 and CDR2 (germline): ENHRY, SYGVKD. V was cut by 0 bases and J by 2 bases, with 8 bases left in between. DNA for the CDR3: TGTGCCATCAGTGAGTCCGTACGGGCCTACAATGAGCAGTTCTTC. Translating gives CAISESVRAYNEQFF.

The genes are TRBV11-3 and TRBJ2-4, with D unclear. The CDR3 runs 15 residues. The germline V gene encodes CDR1 SGHNT and CDR2 YENEEA. V lost 4 bases to trimming and J lost 3 bases, with 13 bases between them. DNA for the CDR3: TGTGCCAGCAGCTCCCCGAGGCTATACAAAAACATTCAGTACTTC. Translation: CASSSPRLYKNIQYF.

The chain employs TRBV19 and TRBJ1-1; 8 bases line up with TRBD1. V lost 3 bases and J lost 4; bases outside the gene matches: 4. The CDR3 runs 14 residues. Germline V gene lookup returns CDR1 LNHDA and CDR2 SQIVND (reference sequence). The CDR3 loop is CASSIQGAVTEAFF. The CDR3, as DNA: TGTGCCAGTAGTATCCAGGGGGCGGTCACTGAAGCTTTCTTT. Supplemented by reference TRBV19 and TRBJ1-1, the full variable domain reads DGGITQSPKYLFRKEGQNVTLSCEQNLNHDAMYWYRQDPGQGLRLIYYSQIVNDFQKGDIAEGYSVSREKKESFPLTVTSAQKNPTAFYLCASSIQGAVTEAFFGQGTRLTVV.

The chain carries TRBV6-6 and TRBJ2-7; D unresolved. Trimming removed 5 bases at V and 0 bases at J, with 8 bases between. This CDR3 is 13 amino acids long. CDR1 and CDR2 from the germline V gene are MNHNY and SVGAGI (reference sequence). Written as DNA, the CDR3 is TGTGCCAGCAGTCGGTTTGGCTCCTACGAGCAGTACTTC. Amino acid sequence: CASSRFGSYEQYF.

The chain recombines TRBV5-1 with TRBJ2-2; tentative D call: TRBD2 (5 bases). V was pared by 0 bases and J by 5 bases, with 11 bases between. The CDR3 consists of 15 residues. Germline V CDR1 and CDR2: SGHRS, YFSETQ. CDR3 in amino acids: CASSLATGSTGELFF. The CDR3 region has the DNA TGCGCCAGCAGCTTGGCAACGGGATCGACCGGGGAGCTGTTTTTT.

This chain links TRBV19 with TRBJ1-1; 7 nucleotides align to TRBD1. The CDR3 covers 19 residues. Germline CDR1 is LNHDA and CDR2 is SQIVND (reference sequence). The junction had 14 bases not matched to a gene; V was cut back by 0 bases and J by 1 base. In DNA form, the CDR3 reads TGTGCCAGTAGTATAGATCCCGGGACAGCAAGGGAAGGGAACACTGAAGCTTTCTTT. Its protein is CASSIDPGTAREGNTEAFF.

The chain joins TRBV9 to TRBJ2-3; tentatively, D is TRBD2 (6 bases). The V gene lost 4 bases and the J gene lost 7 bases, with 25 bases spanning the gap. The germline V gene has CDR1 SGDLS and CDR2 YYNGEE. This CDR3 has 17 amino acids. CDR3 residues: CASSIRSIPGEGNTQYF. DNA of the CDR3: TGTGCCAGCAGCATTCGGTCGATACCGGGGGAAGGAAATACGCAGTATTTT.

The chain joins TRBV11-3 to TRBJ2-1, with D unresolved. With 5 bases removed from V and 0 bases from J, the gap between germline ends came to 11 bases. Germline CDR1 and CDR2: SGHNT and YENEEA. The CDR3 extends over 15 amino acids. The CDR3 DNA reads as TGTGCCAGCAGCCCCCGGTGGAGCTCCTACAATGAGCAGTTCTTC. Translation gives CASSPRWSSYNEQFF.

This chain links TRBV11-2 with TRBJ2-7, with 10 bases identical to TRBD1. J was trimmed by 12 bases and V by 5 bases; bases with no gene match: 10. Per germline, CDR1 SGHAT and CDR2 FQNNGV. The CDR3 contains 13 residues. The CDR3 nucleotides are TGTGCCAGCAGCCCGCCGGGACAGGGGAGTCGGTACTTC. Translated, it gives CASSPPGQGSRYF. The full variable domain, its missing parts supplied by reference TRBV11-2 and TRBJ2-7, is EAGVAQSPRYKIIEKRQSVAFWCNPISGHATLYWYQQILGQGPKLLIQFQNNGVVDDSQLPKDRFSAERLKGVDSTLKIQPAKLEDSAVYLCASSPPGQGSRYFGPGTRLTVT.

The chain has TRBV28 and TRBJ2-3; tentative D call: TRBD2 (5 bases). Germline CDR1 and CDR2: MDHEN and SYDVKM. The CDR3 sequence is 13 residues long. Trimming left V 8 bases short and J 3 bases short, with 12 bases between. CDR3 in DNA: TGTGCCAGCTACCGGGGTGGGACAGATACGCAGTATTTT. Amino acid sequence: CASYRGGTDTQYF. The whole variable domain, filled in from reference TRBV28 and TRBJ2-3, reads DVKVTQSSRYLVKRTGEKVFLECVQDMDHENMFWYRQDPGLGLRLIYFSYDVKMKEKGDIPEGYSVSREKKERFSLILESASTNQTSMYLCASYRGGTDTQYFGPGTRLTVL.

The V gene is TRBV6-5, the J gene TRBJ2-7, with D possibly TRBD2 on 6 matching bases. With 7 bases removed from V and 2 bases from J, the gap between germline ends came to 12 bases. The germline V gene encodes CDR1 MNHEY and CDR2 SVGAGI. The CDR3 loop spans 13 amino acids. CDR3 coding DNA: TGTGCCAGCAATCCCGGGGGTCCCTACGAGCAGTACTTC. Translated: CASNPGGPYEQYF.

By share, this clone counts as medium-sized. The chain is built from TRBV25-1 and TRBJ2-1, with TRBD2 matching 9 bases. CDR3 size: 13 residues. Germline V gene sequence: CDR1 MGHDK, CDR2 SYGVNS. Trimming cost V 8 bases and J 5 bases; bases outside gene matches: 4. The CDR3 DNA sequence: TGTGCCAGCTGGCGGGGGGGTGACAATGAGCAGTTCTTC. It yields the protein CASWRGGDNEQFF.

As concerns this clone: A far larger clone is one nucleotide away, so this likely arose from a read error. V usage is TRBV11-3 and J usage is TRBJ1-5; weak D call: TRBD1 (6 bases). Trimming pared 3 bases from V and 0 bases from J, leaving 9 bases between. This CDR3 is 15 amino acids long. In germline, CDR1 is SGHNT, CDR2 YENEEA. DNA for the CDR3: TGTGCCAGCAGCTTGCAGGGGTATAGCAATCAGCCCCAGCATTTT. Translation: CASSLQGYSNQPQHF. The full variable domain, its missing parts supplied by reference TRBV11-3 and TRBJ1-5, is EAGVVQSPRYKIIEKKQPVAFWCNPISGHNTLYWYLQNLGQGPELLIRYENEEAVDDSQLPKDRFSAERLKGVDSTLKIQPAELGDSAVYLCASSLQGYSNQPQHFGDGTRLSIL.

The genes are TRBV4-3 and TRBJ2-7; 7 positions match TRBD2. The J segment lost 9 bases and the V segment lost 1 base, leaving 6 bases of the junction unmatched. CDR1 is LGHNA, CDR2 YSLEER, per germline. This CDR3 is built from 13 residues. CDR3 sequence reads: CASSQGGGVGQYF. In nucleotides, the CDR3 is TGCGCCAGCAGCCAAGGGGGAGGGGTAGGGCAGTACTTC.

V and J are TRBV14 and TRBJ2-3; TRBD1 matches 8 bases. V gave up 1 base and J gave up 4 bases; unmatched junction bases: 4. Germline loops: CDR1 SGHDN, CDR2 FVKESK. The CDR3 extends over 15 amino acids. CDR3 loop: CASSQVAGGSDTQYF. DNA for the CDR3: TGTGCCAGCAGCCAAGTGGCAGGGGGCTCAGATACGCAGTATTTT.

The gene calls are TRBV30 and TRBJ1-1; D is undetermined. Germline V lookup: CDR1 GTSNPN, CDR2 SVGIG (reference sequence). CDR3 length: 13 residues. The V gene lost 4 bases and the J gene lost 1 base, with 10 bases spanning the gap. The CDR3 is CAWTNRGNTEAFF. The CDR3 coding sequence is TGTGCCTGGACCAATCGTGGGAACACTGAAGCTTTCTTT.